A selection of T cell receptor beta chains follows, all from one sample in a study of OX40 agonist ivuxolimab in advanced cancers. TCRdb keeps only in-frame clones here, not all; method: immunoSEQ multiplex PCR. The table includes about 93,000 clones, about 91% detected once. Sequenced material: CD4+ or CD8+ T cells sorted from blood, taken in a trial of the OX40 agonist ivuxolimab. The receptors come from an adult with an advanced solid tumor such as melanoma, head and neck, liver or kidney cancer. Both conserved end residues are part of each CDR3. The order of the fields is J gene, V gene, D gene, CDR3 protein. The D gene is left open where the match is weak.

J: TRBJ2-1
V: TRBV27
D: .
CDR3: CASRRSSGVPTNNEQFF

J: TRBJ1-5
V: TRBV5-8
D: .
CDR3: CASSSRSSREPQHF

J: TRBJ1-6
V: TRBV5-8
D: .
CDR3: CASSLGGTAYNSPLHF

J: TRBJ2-6
V: TRBV6-6
D: TRBD1
CDR3: CASRRQGSGANVLTF

J: TRBJ1-2
V: TRBV6-1
D: TRBD1
CDR3: CASSEQGALAGGYTF

J: TRBJ2-5
V: TRBV18
D: .
CDR3: CASSPHQETQYF

J: TRBJ2-7
V: TRBV21-1
D: .
CDR3: CASSKGGHYPREQYF

J: TRBJ2-3
V: TRBV5-4
D: TRBD2
CDR3: CASSTPGLADPGDTQYF

J: TRBJ1-5
V: TRBV19
D: .
CDR3: CASTAGLYQPQHF

J: TRBJ1-2
V: TRBV19
D: TRBD1
CDR3: CASSLDRGRGYTF

J: TRBJ2-3
V: TRBV27
D: TRBD1
CDR3: CASSFLGQGVTDTQYF

J: TRBJ1-1
V: TRBV9
D: TRBD1
CDR3: CASTTGSQGDTEAFF

J: TRBJ1-1
V: TRBV9
D: TRBD1
CDR3: CASSLGQENTEAFF

J: TRBJ1-1
V: TRBV10-3
D: .
CDR3: CAISEGPGSGTEAFF

J: TRBJ2-1
V: TRBV5-1
D: .
CDR3: CASRLGLGSYNEQFF

J: TRBJ2-1
V: TRBV9
D: .
CDR3: CASSSTPSSEQFF

J: TRBJ2-5
V: TRBV5-1
D: TRBD2
CDR3: CASSLGLAETQYF

J: TRBJ2-4
V: TRBV6-5
D: .
CDR3: CASSRQGGGNIQYF

J: TRBJ2-2
V: TRBV7-3
D: .
CDR3: CASSFRLAAGELFF

J: TRBJ1-2
V: TRBV19
D: TRBD1
CDR3: CASSTTGGYGYTF

J: TRBJ1-4
V: TRBV11-2
D: TRBD1
CDR3: CASSLDREGKLFF

J: TRBJ2-2
V: TRBV5-1
D: .
CDR3: CASSFSSDTGELFF

J: TRBJ2-7
V: TRBV6-1
D: .
CDR3: CASSWRTFYEQYF

J: TRBJ1-4
V: TRBV19
D: .
CDR3: CASSVSNEKLFF

J: TRBJ1-5
V: TRBV4-2
D: .
CDR3: CASSQATGFQPQHF

J: TRBJ2-3
V: TRBV6-5
D: .
CDR3: CASSRLLTDTQYF

J: TRBJ2-5
V: TRBV5-4
D: .
CDR3: CASSQRGVVGQTQYF

J: TRBJ2-1
V: TRBV5-5
D: TRBD2
CDR3: CASSLTGTSGGANEQFF

J: TRBJ1-6
V: TRBV5-1
D: TRBD1
CDR3: CASSSYPTGDNSPLHF

J: TRBJ2-2
V: TRBV7-8
D: .
CDR3: CASSPGGNTGELFF

J: TRBJ2-5
V: TRBV5-4
D: TRBD1
CDR3: CASSTGQGQETQYF

J: TRBJ1-2
V: TRBV7-8
D: TRBD1
CDR3: CASSPPDRASYGYTF

J: TRBJ2-2
V: TRBV9
D: .
CDR3: CASSKRVGELFF

J: TRBJ1-2
V: TRBV5-1
D: .
CDR3: CASSSDWAGYTF

J: TRBJ2-3
V: TRBV5-1
D: .
CDR3: CASEAGHGDTQYF

J: TRBJ1-4
V: TRBV5-1
D: TRBD1
CDR3: CASSFSGGNEKLFF

J: TRBJ1-1
V: TRBV5-5
D: .
CDR3: CASSLNQLNTEAFF

J: TRBJ2-2
V: TRBV29-1
D: .
CDR3: CSVGTHTNTGELFF

J: TRBJ1-4
V: TRBV10-1
D: .
CDR3: CASQPNRNGKLFF

J: TRBJ2-3
V: TRBV19
D: TRBD2
CDR3: CASSTTSGDTQYF

J: TRBJ2-3
V: TRBV4-1
D: .
CDR3: CASSRQLASADTQYF